This TCR beta chain was obtained from a study of graft-versus-host responses after intestinal transplantation. As concerns this clone: The antigen is undetermined.

Study-wide results and caveats: Declining HvG levels early post-transplant were linked to peak circulating GvH clone levels. Some patients had graft-donor T cell macrochimerism, and their allografts showed high graft-versus-host to host-versus-graft clonal ratios.

TCRdb keeps only in-frame clones here, not all; method: immunoSEQ multiplex PCR. This sample has 35,000 to 40,000 clones, with roughly nine tenths found just once. Processing released intraepithelial and lamina propria lymphocytes from the graft tissue. The receptor was isolated from a human patient who received an intestinal transplant, so some T cells may come from the graft donor. The specimen was ileum tissue, collected around 190 days after intestinal transplant.

The CDR3 spells CASSLQGSGGELFF. In nucleotides, the CDR3 is TGTGCCAGCAGCTTACAGGGGTCGGGCGGGGAGCTGTTTTTT. V and J are TRBV11-2 and TRBJ2-2; maybe TRBD1 (6 bases). The CDR3 is made up of 14 amino acids. Germline V gene lookup returns CDR1 SGHAT and CDR2 FQNNGV. Trimming took 2 bases from V and 7 from J, leaving 11 bases between them. The variable domain in full, with the rest retrieved from reference TRBV11-2 and TRBJ2-2, is EAGVAQSPRYKIIEKRQSVAFWCNPISGHATLYWYQQILGQGPKLLIQFQNNGVVDDSQLPKDRFSAERLKGVDSTLKIQPAKLEDSAVYLCASSLQGSGGELFFGEGSRLTVL.